This TCR beta chain stems from a study of CD8 T cells in Susac syndrome. Whole-study findings and limits: Acknowledgment was made by the study that its TCR sequencing and HLA analysis involved a relatively small number of individuals.

CD8+ and CD4+ T cells taken from blood had their TCR beta sequenced. RNA was extracted with the RNeasy kit, and a quantity of roughly 0.5 to 1 ug was reverse transcribed using random hexamers. The authors amplified TCR beta CDR3 across 54 Vbeta and 13 Jbeta using immunoSEQ multiplex PCR. One entry per CDR3 protein, called by TCRdb with MiXCR from the immunoSEQ multiplex PCR reads. The sample contains roughly 130,000 distinct CDR3 sequences, about 94% of which appear only once. Note on this clonotype: Its target is unknown.

V lost 5 bases and J 3 bases, leaving 10 bases between the germline ends. Germline V CDR1 and CDR2: SQVTM, ANQGSEA. The CDR3 consists of 12 residues. The TCR originated in a human donor with multiple sclerosis. The chain is built from TRBV29-1 and TRBJ2-5; TRBD1 is a possible D gene (6 bases). Sequenced sample: CD4+ T cells from PBMCs. This CDR3 reads CSVPDREETQYF. The CDR3 DNA sequence: TGCAGCGTTCCGGACAGAGAAGAGACCCAGTACTTC.